Each of the 30 T cell receptor beta chains below was sequenced from the same sample in a study of cytomegalovirus exposure and HLA in healthy donors. Libraries were prepared by immunoSEQ multiplex PCR; TCRdb keeps only in-frame clonotypes and omits some of them. The sample lists some 170,000 clones, approximately 87% occurring once. Sequencing was carried out using PBMCs. Receptor source: a woman in her twenties or thirties in good health and CMV-seronegative.

The gene calls are TRBV9 and TRBJ1-5, with 9 bases fitting TRBD1. V lost 4 bases to trimming and J lost 6 bases; unmatched junction nucleotides: 5. The CDR3 consists of 14 residues. The V gene's germline CDR1 is SGDLS and CDR2 YYNGEE. The CDR3 DNA follows: TGTGCCAGCAGCCCCGGGACAGGGTTTCAGCCCCAGCATTTT. Translated, it gives CASSPGTGFQPQHF.

The chain carries TRBV27 and TRBJ1-2; 12 nucleotides match TRBD1. This CDR3 is built from 16 residues. Germline assignment: CDR1 MNHEY and CDR2 SMNVEV (reference sequence). The J segment lost 8 bases and the V segment lost 3 bases, leaving 10 bases of the junction unmatched. The CDR3 DNA reads as TGTGCCAGCAGTTTGTCTTTGGGACAGGGGGCGAGGGGCTACACCTTC. This encodes CASSLSLGQGARGYTF.

The genes are TRBV7-9 and TRBJ1-1; 7 bases line up with TRBD1. The CDR3 consists of 14 residues. Germline assignment: CDR1 SEHNR and CDR2 FQNEAQ (reference sequence). V was clipped by 4 bases and J by 6 bases; unmatched bases: 8. In DNA form, the CDR3 reads TGTGCCAGCAGCTCCCCGACAGGGATCCCTGAAGCTTTCTTT. This codes for CASSSPTGIPEAFF.

The genes are TRBV18 and TRBJ1-2; D is unclear. This CDR3 comprises 14 residues. Trimming took 2 bases from V and 6 from J, leaving 13 bases between them. The V gene's germline CDR1 is KGHSH and CDR2 LQKENI. The CDR3 sequence is CASSPSLGEDGYTF. The CDR3 nucleotides read TGTGCCAGCTCACCATCCCTAGGCGAGGATGGCTACACCTTC.

This chain connects TRBV29-1 to TRBJ2-7, with D perhaps matching TRBD1 or TRBD2 (6 bases each). In germline, CDR1 is SQVTM, CDR2 ANQGSEA. This CDR3 contains 13 residues. V lost 4 bases and J lost 2, with 12 bases in between. The CDR3 protein is CSVGRGGAYEQYF. The DNA of the CDR3 is TGCAGCGTTGGCAGGGGAGGTGCCTACGAGCAGTACTTC.

Only one count was recorded for this clone. The V gene is TRBV5-1, the J gene TRBJ2-7; weak D call: TRBD2 (5 bases). Looked up from germline, CDR1 is SGHRS and CDR2 is YFSETQ. The CDR3 runs to 15 residues. The V gene lost 4 bases and the J gene lost 1 base, with 15 bases spanning the gap. The CDR3, as DNA: TGCGCCAGCAGCGAGGGAGCGGACGCTTCCTACGAGCAGTACTTC. Its protein product is CASSEGADASYEQYF.

The CDR3 coding sequence is TGTGCCAGCAGCTTAGCGAGGGCAGGGGAGCTGTTTTTT. It is translated as CASSLARAGELFF. The chain recombines TRBV7-2 with TRBJ2-2; maybe TRBD2 (5 bases). Germline V gene data show CDR1 as SGHTA and CDR2 as FQGNSA. The CDR3 is made up of 13 amino acids. Trimming pared 0 bases from V and 8 bases from J, leaving 7 bases between.

The rearrangement uses TRBV6-6 and TRBJ1-5; D perhaps matches TRBD1 (5 bases). The germline CDR1 and CDR2 sequences are MNHNY and SVGAGI (reference sequence). This CDR3 is 13 amino acids long. The ends were cut back, 10 bases at V and 0 bases at J, with 10 bases in the middle. The CDR3 reads CAIQGNSNQPQHF. DNA of the CDR3: TGTGCCATCCAGGGTAATAGCAATCAGCCCCAGCATTTT.

Here the CDR3 reads CASSLDGTSGRFHNEQFF. The DNA for the CDR3 is TGCGCCAGCAGCTTGGATGGGACTAGCGGGAGGTTCCACAATGAGCAGTTCTTC. V gene TRBV5-1 combines with J gene TRBJ2-1; 15 positions agree with TRBD2. Germline CDR1 reads SGHRS; CDR2 reads YFSETQ. The CDR3 is 18 residues long. J lost 5 bases, V lost 0 bases, and 6 bases had no gene match. Filled out from reference TRBV5-1 and TRBJ2-1, the complete variable domain reads KAGVTQTPRYLIKTRGQQVTLSCSPISGHRSVSWYQQTPGQGLQFLFEYFSETQRNKGNFPGRFSGRQFSNSRSEMNVSTLELGDSALYLCASSLDGTSGRFHNEQFFGPGTRLTVL.

This rearrangement joins TRBV6-5 to TRBJ2-1, with 8 bases identical to TRBD2. J gave up 8 bases and V 2 bases, and 11 bases lay outside the gene matches. Germline assignment: CDR1 MNHEY and CDR2 SVGAGI. The CDR3 covers 16 residues. This CDR3 reads CASSYAGSGKGDEQFF. CDR3 nucleotide sequence: TGTGCCAGCAGTTACGCTGGTAGCGGGAAGGGTGATGAGCAGTTCTTC.

This sequence joins TRBV27 and TRBJ1-2; 8 bases fit TRBD1. The ends lost 2 bases at V and 0 bases at J; junction bases unmatched: 2. CDR1 MNHEY and CDR2 SMNVEV come from the germline V gene (reference sequence). This CDR3 has 15 amino acids. CDR3 sequence: CASSLRDRSNYGYTF. In DNA form, the CDR3 reads TGTGCCAGCAGTTTACGGGACAGGTCTAACTATGGCTACACCTTC.

The chain links TRBV11-3 to TRBJ2-5; 7 bases agree with TRBD2. Germline V gene sequence: CDR1 SGHNT, CDR2 YENEEA. V gave up 3 bases and J gave up 2 bases; unmatched junction bases: 3. This CDR3 has 14 amino acids. In nucleotides, the CDR3 is TGTGCCAGCAGCTTTGGCGGGGGACAAGAGACCCAGTACTTC. This translates into CASSFGGGQETQYF.

This chain links TRBV19 with TRBJ2-1, with D possibly TRBD2 on 6 matching bases. Trimming took off 5 bases at V and 6 bases at J, with 8 bases between the two ends. Germline CDR1 is LNHDA and CDR2 is SQIVND (reference sequence). The CDR3 has 12 amino acids. CDR3: CASSSGVNEQFF. The CDR3 DNA sequence: TGTGCCAGTAGTTCGGGGGTCAATGAGCAGTTCTTC. Full variable domain (remainder filled in from reference TRBV19 and TRBJ2-1): DGGITQSPKYLFRKEGQNVTLSCEQNLNHDAMYWYRQDPGQGLRLIYYSQIVNDFQKGDIAEGYSVSREKKESFPLTVTSAQKNPTAFYLCASSSGVNEQFFGPGTRLTVL.

The V and J genes are TRBV5-1 and TRBJ2-7; 7 positions match TRBD1. Germline V gene sequence: CDR1 SGHRS, CDR2 YFSETQ. The CDR3 has 18 amino acids. J gave up 3 bases and V 4 bases, and 19 bases lay outside the gene matches. CDR3 residues: CASSPRGHKTGKDYEQYF. CDR3 coding DNA: TGCGCCAGCAGCCCCCGGGGCCACAAGACAGGGAAGGACTACGAGCAGTACTTC.

J is TRBJ2-7 and V is TRBV4-1, with 13 positions matching TRBD2. The length of the CDR3 is 16 residues. V gave up 3 bases and J gave up 4 bases; unmatched junction bases: 6. Germline CDR1 reads MGHRA; CDR2 reads YSYEKL. CDR3: CASSQRLAGGGYEQYF. The CDR3 DNA sequence: TGCGCCAGCAGCCAGAGACTAGCGGGAGGTGGGTACGAGCAGTACTTC.

CDR3 protein: CASSPGQGLNEQFF. The CDR3 DNA reads as TGTGCCAGCAGCCCGGGACAGGGGTTGAATGAGCAGTTCTTC. The chain carries TRBV7-9 and TRBJ2-1; 10 bases agree with TRBD1. The CDR3 is 14 residues long. Germline values: CDR1 SEHNR, CDR2 FQNEAQ (reference sequence). V was clipped by 5 bases and J by 7 bases; unmatched bases: 5.

The CDR3 reads CASSRSGNGYTF. The CDR3 nucleotides read TGTGCCAGTAGTAGATCAGGGAATGGCTACACCTTC. The chain joins TRBV19 to TRBJ1-2, with a tentative D call TRBD1 (5 bases). Germline CDR1 LNHDA, CDR2 SQIVND (reference sequence). This CDR3 has 12 amino acids. V was trimmed by 4 bases and J by 6 bases, leaving 9 bases between them.

The J gene is TRBJ2-3, the V gene TRBV15, with a tentative D call TRBD1 (6 bases). From germline, CDR1 is LNHNV and CDR2 YYDKDF (reference sequence). The length of the CDR3 is 14 residues. Trimming removed 0 bases at V and 3 bases at J, with 7 bases between. The CDR3 reads CATSRDQGTDTQYF. In DNA form, the CDR3 reads TGTGCCACCAGCAGAGACCAGGGGACAGATACGCAGTATTTT.

The genes are TRBV28 and TRBJ1-2; D is undetermined. There are 11 residues in the CDR3. V gave up 10 bases and J gave up 4 bases, with 10 bases separating them. Germline lookup yields CDR1 MDHEN and CDR2 SYDVKM. As DNA, the CDR3 is TGTGCCACCTCTACGTTCTATGGCTACACCTTC. Its protein is CATSTFYGYTF.

The chain uses TRBV19 and TRBJ1-1; D remains unclear. The CDR3 length is 16 residues. Germline CDR1 reads LNHDA; CDR2 reads SQIVND (reference sequence). Trimming pared 4 bases from V and 1 base from J, leaving 16 bases between. The CDR3 DNA reads TGTGCCAGTAGTAACACCCCCCAGGCCGCGAACACTGAAGCTTTCTTT. It is translated as CASSNTPQAANTEAFF.

The chain recombines TRBV11-2 with TRBJ2-7; a possible D gene is TRBD2 (6 bases). V was clipped by 5 bases and J by 3 bases, with 11 bases between them. The germline V gene encodes CDR1 SGHAT and CDR2 FQNNGV. CDR3 length: 13 residues. The CDR3: CASSPGANYEQYF. In DNA, the CDR3 is TGTGCCAGCAGCCCGGGAGCAAACTACGAGCAGTACTTC.

The chain combines TRBV29-1 with TRBJ2-7; 9 nucleotides align to TRBD1. Trimming at V came to 5 bases and at J to 4 bases, leaving 6 bases not matched to a gene. The length of the CDR3 is 13 residues. CDR1 and CDR2 from the germline V gene are SQVTM and ANQGSEA. The CDR3 reads CSVTGTGLYEQYF. CDR3 bases: TGCAGCGTTACCGGGACAGGGCTTTACGAGCAGTACTTC.

This rearrangement joins TRBV27 to TRBJ1-5; a possible D gene is TRBD1 (6 bases). There are 13 residues in the CDR3. With 6 bases removed from V and 9 bases from J, the gap between germline ends came to 15 bases. Germline CDR1 reads MNHEY; CDR2 reads SMNVEV (reference sequence). The CDR3 reads CASSTTRGGPQHF. For the CDR3, the DNA is TGTGCCAGCAGCACTACTAGGGGGGGGCCCCAGCATTTT.

The CDR3 spells CASSSPGQDYNGYTF. In nucleotides, the CDR3 is TGTGCCAGCAGTTCACCGGGACAGGATTACAATGGCTACACCTTC. The V gene is TRBV28, the J gene TRBJ1-2; 8 bases match TRBD1. CDR1 is MDHEN, CDR2 SYDVKM, per germline. V was clipped by 4 bases and J by 6 bases; unmatched bases: 10. The CDR3 is 15 amino acids.

This clone was seen a few times. This sequence joins TRBV5-8 and TRBJ1-2; D uncertain. The CDR3 contains 12 residues. V was cut by 0 bases and J by 8 bases, with 8 bases left in between. Germline CDR1 is SGHTS and CDR2 is YDEGEE. The CDR3 spells CASSLAVGGYTF. The CDR3 region has the DNA TGTGCCAGCAGCTTGGCCGTGGGAGGCTACACCTTC.

The chain couples TRBV5-1 to TRBJ2-1, with TRBD2 matching over 9 bases. The V gene's germline CDR1 is SGHRS and CDR2 YFSETQ. With 4 bases clipped from V and 7 bases from J, the junction kept 9 bases outside the gene matches. The CDR3 is made up of 15 amino acids. The CDR3 sequence is CASSPAGGPSNEQFF. The CDR3 DNA reads TGCGCCAGCAGCCCCGCGGGAGGGCCATCAAATGAGCAGTTCTTC.

This chain connects TRBV9 to TRBJ2-2, with a tentative D call TRBD2 (6 bases). Trimming took 0 bases from V and 4 from J, leaving 7 bases between them. The CDR3 extends over 14 amino acids. Germline V lookup: CDR1 SGDLS, CDR2 YYNGEE. DNA of the CDR3: TGTGCCAGCAGCGTAGTGGGGGGCACCGGGGAGCTGTTTTTT. This codes for CASSVVGGTGELFF.

The chain joins TRBV2 to TRBJ2-5, with 11 positions matching TRBD2. Germline lookup yields CDR1 SNHLY and CDR2 FYNNEI. CDR3 length equals 15 residues. J gave up 4 bases and V 7 bases, and 8 bases lay outside the gene matches. The DNA of the CDR3 is TGTGCCAGCACCCTTAGCGGGGGGGCACGAGAGACCCAGTACTTC. It codes for CASTLSGGARETQYF.

This clone showed up just a few times. The chain links TRBV11-2 to TRBJ2-2; perhaps TRBD2 as D (5 bases). The V gene lost 2 bases and the J gene lost 7 bases, with 11 bases spanning the gap. Per germline, CDR1 SGHAT and CDR2 FQNNGV. There are 14 residues in the CDR3. In DNA form, the CDR3 reads TGTGCCAGCAGCTTAAGCCATAGCGTCGGGGAGCTGTTTTTT. This codes for CASSLSHSVGELFF.

This clone was detected once. The gene calls are TRBV9 and TRBJ2-5; TRBD1 matches at 8 bases. The CDR3 runs 16 residues. Germline trimming cut 3 bases from V and 6 bases from J; bases unmatched to any gene: 13. CDR1 and CDR2 (germline): SGDLS, YYNGEE. The CDR3 DNA is TGTGCCAGCAGCGCGATAGCACAGGGGGGCTTGAAGACCCAGTACTTC. Amino acids: CASSAIAQGGLKTQYF.